This entry concerns a single TCR beta chain. Antigen: not known. This CDR3 comprises 14 residues. CDR1 is SGHAT, CDR2 FQNNGV, per germline. The ends were cut back, 7 bases at V and 7 bases at J, with 16 bases in the middle. This entry is derived from a study of response to subunit inactivated influenza vaccine. Overall study findings and caveats: Authors suggested seasonal influenza vaccinations each recruit few new T cells.

MiXCR was run by TCRdb on the RT-PCR reads, yielding one entry per CDR3 protein. Of 650,000 or so distinct CDR3 sequences in the sample, roughly 15% were seen once. This rearrangement joins TRBV11-2 to TRBJ1-4; D is uncertain. Sequencing was performed on PBMCs from blood, taken roughly 2 weeks before vaccination. The clonotype originates from a man aged 50 or older who received an inactivated influenza vaccine. For the CDR3, the DNA is TGTGCCAGCACCCTTTTTTTAGCGGGTGAAAAACTGTTTTTT. Its translation is CASTLFLAGEKLFF.